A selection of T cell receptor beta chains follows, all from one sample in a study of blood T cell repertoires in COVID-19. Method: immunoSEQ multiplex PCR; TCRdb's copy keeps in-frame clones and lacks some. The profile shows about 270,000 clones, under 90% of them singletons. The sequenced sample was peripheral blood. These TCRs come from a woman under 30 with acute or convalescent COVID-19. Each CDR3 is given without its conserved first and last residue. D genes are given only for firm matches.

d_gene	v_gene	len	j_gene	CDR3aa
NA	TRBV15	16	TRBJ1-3	ATSRDRRQGRSGNTIY
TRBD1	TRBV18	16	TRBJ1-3	ASSPWTGGFQDGNTIY
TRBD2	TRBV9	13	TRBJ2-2	ASSVETSGTGELF
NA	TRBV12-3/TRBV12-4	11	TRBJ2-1	ASTLTGPNEQF
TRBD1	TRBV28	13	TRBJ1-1	ASRGTGAGVTEAF
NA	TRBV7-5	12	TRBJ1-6	ARSHQGANSPLH
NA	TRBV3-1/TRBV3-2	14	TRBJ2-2	ASSQDWGPSTGELF
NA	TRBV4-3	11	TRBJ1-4	ASSQDRGEKLF
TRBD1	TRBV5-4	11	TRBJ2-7	ASTTDRAREQY
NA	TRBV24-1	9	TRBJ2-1	ATSDFREQF